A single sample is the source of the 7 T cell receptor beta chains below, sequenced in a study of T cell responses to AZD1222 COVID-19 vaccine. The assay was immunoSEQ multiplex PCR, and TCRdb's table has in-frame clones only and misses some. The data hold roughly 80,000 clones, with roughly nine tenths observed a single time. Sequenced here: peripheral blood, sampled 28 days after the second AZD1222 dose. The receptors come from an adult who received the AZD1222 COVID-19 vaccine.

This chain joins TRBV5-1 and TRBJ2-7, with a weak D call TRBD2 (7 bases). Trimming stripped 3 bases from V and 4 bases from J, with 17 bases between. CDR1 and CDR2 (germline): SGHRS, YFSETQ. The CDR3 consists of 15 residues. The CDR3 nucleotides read TGCGCCAGCAGCTCCGGGGGGACGGGGGCGTACGAGCAGTACTTC. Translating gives CASSSGGTGAYEQYF. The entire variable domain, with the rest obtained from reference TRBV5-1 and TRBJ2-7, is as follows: KAGVTQTPRYLIKTRGQQVTLSCSPISGHRSVSWYQQTPGQGLQFLFEYFSETQRNKGNFPGRFSGRQFSNSRSEMNVSTLELGDSALYLCASSSGGTGAYEQYFGPGTRLTVT.

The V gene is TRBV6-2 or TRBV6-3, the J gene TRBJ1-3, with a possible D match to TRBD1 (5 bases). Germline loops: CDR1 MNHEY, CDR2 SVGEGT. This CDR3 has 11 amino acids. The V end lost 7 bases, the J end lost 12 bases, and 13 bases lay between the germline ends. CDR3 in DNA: TGTGCCAGCACCCCCGGGGGAGGCATATATTTT. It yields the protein CASTPGGGIYF.

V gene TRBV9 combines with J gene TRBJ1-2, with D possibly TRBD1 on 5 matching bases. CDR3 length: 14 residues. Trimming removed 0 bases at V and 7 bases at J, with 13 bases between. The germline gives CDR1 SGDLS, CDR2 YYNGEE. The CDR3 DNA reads TGTGCCAGCAGCGTAGACCGGGGACGCGGTGGCTACACCTTC. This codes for CASSVDRGRGGYTF.

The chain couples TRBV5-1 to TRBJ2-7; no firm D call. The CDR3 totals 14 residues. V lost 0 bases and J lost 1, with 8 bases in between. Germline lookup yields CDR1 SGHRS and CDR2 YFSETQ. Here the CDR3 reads CASSLEGKSYEQYF. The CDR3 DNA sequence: TGCGCCAGCAGCTTGGAGGGCAAATCCTACGAGCAGTACTTC.

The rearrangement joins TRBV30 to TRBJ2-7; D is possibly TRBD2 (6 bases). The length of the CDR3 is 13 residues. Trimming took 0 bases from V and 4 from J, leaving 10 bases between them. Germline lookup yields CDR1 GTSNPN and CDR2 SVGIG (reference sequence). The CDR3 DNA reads TGTGCCTGGAGTGTATTGGGGGGTTACGAGCAGTACTTC. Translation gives CAWSVLGGYEQYF.

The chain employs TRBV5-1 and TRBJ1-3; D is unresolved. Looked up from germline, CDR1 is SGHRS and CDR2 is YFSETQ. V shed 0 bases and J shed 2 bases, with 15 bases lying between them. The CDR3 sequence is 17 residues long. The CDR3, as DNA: TGCGCCAGCAGCTTGGGAGATGATGGGTCAACTGGAAACACCATATATTTT. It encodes CASSLGDDGSTGNTIYF.

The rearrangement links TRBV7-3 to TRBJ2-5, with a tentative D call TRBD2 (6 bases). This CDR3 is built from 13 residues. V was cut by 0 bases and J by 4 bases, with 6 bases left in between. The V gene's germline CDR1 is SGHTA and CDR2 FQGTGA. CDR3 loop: CASSLTGGETQYF. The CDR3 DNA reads TGTGCCAGCAGCTTAACGGGGGGAGAGACCCAGTACTTC.